A selection of T cell receptor beta chains follows, all from one sample in a study of CD8+ T cells in alopecia areata. TCRdb's table, derived via immunoSEQ multiplex PCR, lists solely in-frame clones and lacks some. The top ten hold more than 0.4% of the sample, which has fewer than 250,000 clones, approximately 38% seen once. The specimen comprised CD4+ T cells sorted from blood, sampled between weeks 30 and 35, from a patient treated with tofacitinib. The receptors stem from a human donor with alopecia areata. Each CDR3 is given with its conserved first and last residue. Each record gives: clone size, J gene, V gene, D gene, CDR3 DNA, CDR3 protein. The D gene is left open where the match is weak. Rows may omit the clone size; those that give it use once, few, many or a size class.

size: -
J: TRBJ1-1
V: TRBV29-1
D: -
DNA: TGCAGCGTTGAACATCCGCGGGCTTTCTTT
CDR3: CSVEHPRAFF

size: -
J: TRBJ1-1
V: TRBV29-1
D: -
DNA: TGCAGCGTCCGTGGGGCATTAACATTGAGGAACACTGAAGCTTTCTTT
CDR3: CSVRGALTLRNTEAFF

size: -
J: TRBJ2-1
V: TRBV5-4
D: -
DNA: TGTGCCAGCAGCTTCGCGGGGTATTACAATGAGCAGTTCTTC
CDR3: CASSFAGYYNEQFF

size: -
J: TRBJ1-2
V: TRBV28
D: -
DNA: TGTGCCAGCAGTCACTACGGGGTTCAGGGGAGCTATGGCTACACCTTC
CDR3: CASSHYGVQGSYGYTF

size: few
J: TRBJ1-4
V: TRBV5-1
D: -
DNA: TGCGCCAGCAGCCCTTCGGCCGGGGATGAAAAACTGTTTTTT
CDR3: CASSPSAGDEKLFF

size: few
J: TRBJ1-1
V: TRBV28
D: -
DNA: TGTGCCAGCACGGACAGAAGGACTGAAGCTTTCTTT
CDR3: CASTDRRTEAFF

size: few
J: TRBJ2-5
V: TRBV4-1
D: TRBD2
DNA: TGCGCCAGCAGCCAAGATCGGGTAGCGGGCTCAATCACCCAGTACTTC
CDR3: CASSQDRVAGSITQYF

size: few
J: TRBJ2-2
V: TRBV20-1
D: -
DNA: TGCAGTGCTAGAGTTAACGGGGAGCTGTTTTTT
CDR3: CSARVNGELFF

size: many
J: TRBJ1-1
V: TRBV6-1
D: -
DNA: TGTGCCTCACAGCGGATCGTGAACACTGAAGCTTTCTTT
CDR3: CASQRIVNTEAFF

size: -
J: TRBJ1-1
V: TRBV30
D: -
DNA: TGTGCCTGGAGTGAGGACTTGGGGAACACTGAAGCTTTCTTT
CDR3: CAWSEDLGNTEAFF

size: -
J: TRBJ2-3
V: TRBV5-1
D: TRBD2
DNA: TGCGCCAGCAGCTTGGGAGCGGGAGTGAACACAGATACGCAGTATTTT
CDR3: CASSLGAGVNTDTQYF

size: -
J: TRBJ1-1
V: TRBV30
D: -
DNA: TGTGCCTGGAGGGTAGTCAGCGCTGAAGCTTTCTTT
CDR3: CAWRVVSAEAFF

size: few
J: TRBJ1-6
V: TRBV6-5
D: -
DNA: TGTGCCAGCAGCCTGTCCCGCGTAGTTAATTCACCCCTCCACTTT
CDR3: CASSLSRVVNSPLHF

size: -
J: TRBJ2-7
V: TRBV30
D: -
DNA: TGTGCCTGGAGGACCCCGGGGGCCCCCTACGAGCAGTACTTC
CDR3: CAWRTPGAPYEQYF

size: -
J: TRBJ2-7
V: TRBV18
D: -
DNA: TGTGCCAGCTCACCTCAGCCCGATGCCTACGAGCAGTACTTC
CDR3: CASSPQPDAYEQYF

size: -
J: TRBJ2-1
V: TRBV10-3
D: -
DNA: TGTGCCATCAGGGAGAAAAATTTAGGCAATGAGCAGTTCTTC
CDR3: CAIREKNLGNEQFF

size: -
J: TRBJ2-7
V: TRBV6-5
D: -
DNA: TGTGCCAGCAGTTTCGCCGGACATTCACTAACCTACGAGCAGTACTTC
CDR3: CASSFAGHSLTYEQYF

size: -
J: TRBJ2-2
V: TRBV7-9
D: -
DNA: TGTGCCAGCAGCTTAGCTCCAGGACCGAACACCGGGGAGCTGTTTTTT
CDR3: CASSLAPGPNTGELFF

size: -
J: TRBJ1-2
V: TRBV30
D: -
DNA: TGTGCCTGGGACAACTATGGCTACACCTTC
CDR3: CAWDNYGYTF

size: few
J: TRBJ2-7
V: TRBV18
D: -
DNA: TGTGCCAGCTCACTGAGTCAGGTCGACGAGCAGTACTTC
CDR3: CASSLSQVDEQYF

size: -
J: TRBJ1-6
V: TRBV9
D: -
DNA: TGTGCCAGCAGCGTAGAGGTCACCAATTCACCCCTCCACTTT
CDR3: CASSVEVTNSPLHF

size: few
J: TRBJ1-5
V: TRBV6-1
D: -
DNA: TGTGCCAGCAGACACAGCTTCAATCAGCCCCAGCATTTT
CDR3: CASRHSFNQPQHF

size: -
J: TRBJ1-4
V: TRBV6-9
D: TRBD1
DNA: TGTGCCAGCAGTACGAACCCGGACAGGGGTGGTGAAAAACTGTTTTTT
CDR3: CASSTNPDRGGEKLFF

size: -
J: TRBJ2-5
V: TRBV5-1
D: -
DNA: TGCGCCAGCAGCTTGCAGTGGAGGGCCCAGGAGACCCAGTACTTC
CDR3: CASSLQWRAQETQYF